This T cell receptor (beta chain) emerged from a study of T cell clonotyping in hematopoietic cell transplantation. TCRdb's table, derived via immunoSEQ multiplex PCR, lists solely in-frame clones and lacks some. Counted here are around 6,200 clones, about 86% occurring once; the ten biggest clones make up 5.8%. This clone was seen just once. Antigen: not known. Findings and limits, study-wide: CD4 and CD8 repertoire contributions could not be separated without sorting. Recipient TCR diversity dropped after transplant; expanded clonotypes rose from day 30 to 180. At the given depth, recipient repertoires were over 97% de novo clonotypes.

Recipients were bled about 28 days pretransplant and at posttransplant days 30, 100, 180. The sequences come from peripheral blood mononuclear cells, collected 100 days after allogeneic stem cell transplant. This clonotype originated in a female patient aged 35 to 55 who had an allogeneic stem cell transplant from a related donor, so the T cells may come from the graft donor. Some clones in this sample may be carry-over from other donors' samples.

The CDR3 DNA sequence: TGTGCCAGCCGTTCTGGGGAAGGGTTTTACGGTGAGCAGTTCTTC. Amino acid sequence: CASRSGEGFYGEQFF. This chain uses TRBV27 with TRBJ2-1; D unclear. The V and J ends lost 8 bases and 9 bases respectively, with 23 bases between them. CDR1 and CDR2 (germline): MNHEY, SMNVEV (reference sequence). The CDR3 is made up of 15 amino acids.